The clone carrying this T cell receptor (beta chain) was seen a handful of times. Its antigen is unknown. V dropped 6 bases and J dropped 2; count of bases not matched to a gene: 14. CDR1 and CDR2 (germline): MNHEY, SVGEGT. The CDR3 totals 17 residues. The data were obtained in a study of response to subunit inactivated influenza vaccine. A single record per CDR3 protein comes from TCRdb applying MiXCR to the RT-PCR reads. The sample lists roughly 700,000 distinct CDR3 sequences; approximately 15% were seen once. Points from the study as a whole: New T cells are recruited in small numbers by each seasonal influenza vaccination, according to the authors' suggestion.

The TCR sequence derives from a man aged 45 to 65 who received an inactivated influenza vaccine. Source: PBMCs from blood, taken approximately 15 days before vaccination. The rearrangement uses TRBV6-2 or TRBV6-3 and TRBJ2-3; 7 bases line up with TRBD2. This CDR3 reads CASSPNPTSPHTDTQYF. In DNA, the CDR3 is TGTGCCAGCAGCCCGAATCCGACTAGCCCGCACACAGATACGCAGTATTTT.